This T cell receptor (beta chain) comes out of a study of early T cells in non-severe SARS-CoV-2 infection. Unique molecular identifier tags were affixed to discrete cDNA molecules. From the 5' RACE reads, TCRdb called clonotypes with MiXCR, one entry per CDR3 protein. The repertoire consists of roughly 25,000 distinct CDR3 sequences, with about 4% occurring once and the leading ten covering 4.4%. The CDR3 spans 13 residues. The V end was cut by 9 bases, the J end by 0 bases, with 11 bases between. This clonotype was counted between two and nine times. This TCR came from an adult who was a healthcare worker with PCR-confirmed SARS-CoV-2 infection or an uninfected control (not recorded which). The V call is TRBV12-3 or TRBV12-4, the J call TRBJ1-1, with D possibly being TRBD1 (5 bases). Sequencing input: whole blood. Here the CDR3 DNA reads TGTGCCAGTTCGGGGCAGATGAACACTGAAGCTTTCTTT. It specifies CASSGQMNTEAFF.